Listed below are T cell receptor beta chains from one sample, sequenced in a study of blood T cell repertoires in COVID-19. The table came from immunoSEQ multiplex PCR; TCRdb's copy has only in-frame clones and leaves some out. The sample records about 190,000 clones, roughly 87% being singletons. Material: peripheral blood. These receptors all come from a woman aged 40-49 years with acute or convalescent COVID-19. CDR3s include the opening cysteine and the closing phenylalanine or tryptophan. The D gene is left open where the match is weak. Part of the rows lack a size; the others show once, few, many or a class for expanded clones.

j_gene | v_gene | d_gene | abundance | CDR3aa | CDR3nt
TRBJ1-1 | TRBV9 | NA | NA | CASSVGPGKEAFF | TGTGCCAGCAGCGTAGGCCCGGGGAAAGAAGCTTTCTTT
TRBJ2-5 | TRBV19 | TRBD2 | NA | CASSPGLATETQYF | TGTGCCAGTAGTCCGGGACTAGCGACGGAGACCCAGTACTTC
TRBJ1-1 | TRBV9 | NA | NA | CASSRGSNTEAFF | TGTGCCAGCAGCAGGGGCTCTAACACTGAAGCTTTCTTT
TRBJ1-5 | TRBV2 | NA | NA | CASSVEGDYSNQPQHF | TGTGCCAGCAGTGTCGAGGGGGACTATAGCAATCAGCCCCAGCATTTT
TRBJ1-2 | TRBV18 | TRBD1 | once | CASSPGQPNGYTF | TGTGCCAGCTCACCGGGACAGCCTAATGGCTACACCTTC
TRBJ2-7 | TRBV19 | TRBD2 | once | CASSLAGSYEQYF | TGTGCCAGTAGTCTAGCGGGATCCTACGAGCAGTACTTC
TRBJ2-3 | TRBV14 | NA | NA | CASSHELGPDTQYF | TGTGCCAGCAGCCATGAACTAGGGCCAGATACGCAGTATTTT
TRBJ2-7 | TRBV19 | TRBD2 | NA | CASSGRDYRYEQYF | TGTGCCAGTAGTGGCCGGGACTACCGGTACGAGCAGTACTTC
TRBJ2-2 | TRBV29-1 | TRBD1 | NA | CSVRDRDLRTGELFF | TGCAGCGTCCGGGACAGGGATTTAAGAACCGGGGAGCTGTTTTTT
TRBJ1-4 | TRBV9 | NA | NA | CASSRRGGGEVGKLFF | TGTGCCAGCAGCCGACGTGGGGGGGGCGAAGTCGGGAAACTGTTTTTT
TRBJ1-2 | TRBV2 | TRBD1 | NA | CASSEGSGQPPYGYTF | TGTGCCAGCAGTGAAGGGTCGGGACAGCCTCCCTATGGCTACACCTTC
TRBJ2-7 | TRBV12-3/TRBV12-4 | NA | NA | CASSPRVYEQYF | TGTGCCAGCAGTCCCCGGGTCTACGAGCAGTACTTC
TRBJ2-7 | TRBV28 | NA | NA | CASSLRGYEQYF | TGTGCCAGCAGTTTACGGGGTTACGAGCAGTACTTC
TRBJ1-5 | TRBV9 | NA | NA | CASSEQGDNQPQHF | TGTGCCAGCAGCGAACAGGGAGATAATCAGCCCCAGCATTTT
TRBJ2-1 | TRBV6-4 | NA | NA | CASIGRGQFF | TGTGCCAGCATTGGGCGGGGACAGTTCTTC
TRBJ2-1 | TRBV7-3 | NA | NA | CASSLRRGEQFF | TGTGCCAGCAGCTTAAGAAGGGGTGAGCAGTTCTTC
TRBJ1-2 | TRBV7-4 | TRBD1 | NA | CASSFDRVSGYTF | TGTGCCAGCAGCTTTGACAGGGTAAGTGGCTACACCTTC
TRBJ2-4 | TRBV24-1 | NA | NA | CATSDRTENIQYF | TGTGCCACCAGTGATAGGACAGAAAACATTCAGTACTTC
TRBJ1-4 | TRBV7-2 | NA | NA | CASSPQWGVREKLFF | TGTGCCAGCAGCCCCCAATGGGGGGTTCGGGAAAAACTGTTTTTT
TRBJ2-3 | TRBV10-3 | TRBD2 | NA | CAISDPRAGGTDTQYF | TGTGCCATCAGTGACCCTCGGGCGGGGGGAACAGATACGCAGTATTTT
TRBJ1-5 | TRBV7-2 | TRBD1 | NA | CASSSGTGAQPQHF | TGTGCCAGCAGTTCCGGGACAGGGGCACAGCCCCAGCATTTT
TRBJ2-2 | TRBV2 | NA | NA | CASSELKNTGELFF | TGTGCCAGCAGTGAACTAAAGAACACCGGGGAGCTGTTTTTT
TRBJ1-1 | TRBV5-1 | TRBD1 | NA | CASSREGAGTEAFF | TGCGCCAGCAGCCGCGAGGGGGCGGGCACTGAAGCTTTCTTT
TRBJ1-2 | TRBV2 | TRBD1 | NA | CASSGRTGGYGYTF | TGTGCCAGCAGTGGCCGAACAGGGGGCTATGGCTACACCTTC
TRBJ1-5 | TRBV27 | TRBD1 | once | CASSRRTGLEPQHF | TGTGCCAGCAGTCGCCGGACAGGCCTAGAGCCCCAGCATTTT
TRBJ2-7 | TRBV7-9 | NA | NA | CASTSDYRGEQYF | TGTGCCAGCACTTCTGACTACCGGGGAGAGCAGTACTTC
TRBJ2-7 | TRBV3-1/TRBV3-2 | NA | NA | CASSQGPTLGDEQYF | TGTGCCAGCAGCCAAGGACCTACCCTAGGGGACGAGCAGTACTTC
TRBJ2-3 | TRBV15 | TRBD2 | NA | CATEREGSTDTQYF | TGTGCCACGGAGCGGGAGGGAAGCACAGATACGCAGTATTTT
TRBJ1-2 | TRBV30 | NA | NA | CAWRLKKLGYTF | TGTGCCTGGAGACTTAAAAAGTTGGGCTACACCTTC
TRBJ1-4 | TRBV6-1 | NA | NA | CASSEYNEKLFF | TGTGCCAGCAGTGAATATAATGAAAAACTGTTTTTT
TRBJ2-3 | TRBV28 | TRBD2 | NA | CASRTDTGGDFTDTQYF | TGTGCCAGCAGAACCGACACGGGAGGGGACTTCACAGATACGCAGTATTTT
TRBJ1-1 | TRBV6-6 | NA | few | CASSYGQAGTEAFF | TGTGCCAGCAGTTACGGGCAGGCGGGGACTGAAGCTTTCTTT
TRBJ2-7 | TRBV6-5 | NA | NA | CATKVPGTIYEQYF | TGTGCCACCAAAGTACCTGGGACAATCTACGAGCAGTACTTC
TRBJ2-1 | TRBV5-8 | TRBD2 | NA | CASSPTSFSFYNEQFF | TGTGCCAGCAGCCCGACTAGCTTTAGCTTCTACAATGAGCAGTTCTTC
TRBJ1-3 | TRBV11-2 | TRBD1 | NA | CASGSGTAGNTIYF | TGTGCCAGCGGTTCCGGGACAGCTGGAAACACCATATATTTT
TRBJ2-7 | TRBV28 | NA | once | CASSLGRVYEQYF | TGTGCCAGCAGTTTGGGCAGGGTATACGAGCAGTACTTC
TRBJ1-2 | TRBV11-2 | TRBD1 | once | CASSPGQDYGYTF | TGTGCCAGCAGCCCAGGACAGGACTATGGCTACACCTTC
TRBJ1-5 | TRBV5-6 | NA | few | CASSRLGLNRAPGNQPQHF | TGTGCCAGCAGCCGCTTGGGGCTCAACAGGGCCCCTGGCAATCAGCCCCAGCATTTT
TRBJ2-7 | TRBV12-3/TRBV12-4 | NA | NA | CASSTGYEQYF | TGTGCCAGCAGTACGGGGTACGAGCAGTACTTC
TRBJ1-3 | TRBV24-1 | NA | NA | CATSDSRRRSSGNTIYF | TGTGCCACCAGTGATTCAAGGAGACGGAGCTCTGGAAACACCATATATTTT
TRBJ2-2 | TRBV5-5 | NA | once | CASSQGGLVGGELFF | TGTGCCAGCAGCCAGGGGGGACTAGTGGGCGGGGAGCTGTTTTTT
TRBJ2-7 | TRBV6-5 | TRBD1 | NA | CASSYSTGGWTYEQYF | TGTGCCAGCAGTTACTCGACAGGGGGATGGACCTACGAGCAGTACTTC
TRBJ2-3 | TRBV6-1 | NA | NA | CASSDRGKDTDTQYF | TGTGCCAGCAGTGACAGGGGAAAGGACACAGATACGCAGTATTTT
TRBJ1-2 | TRBV30 | TRBD1 | NA | CAWSVLLLGAGGAFHGYTF | TGTGCCTGGAGTGTACTGTTATTAGGGGCAGGGGGCGCGTTCCATGGCTACACCTTC
TRBJ2-1 | TRBV6-5 | TRBD2 | once | CASSYSASGSYNEQFF | TGTGCCAGCAGTTACTCGGCTAGCGGGAGCTACAATGAGCAGTTCTTC
TRBJ2-1 | TRBV29-1 | TRBD2 | once | CSVAVGAGNEQFF | TGCAGCGTTGCGGTGGGAGCGGGGAATGAGCAGTTCTTC
TRBJ2-1 | TRBV9 | TRBD1 | few | CASSTRTGTEQFF | TGTGCCAGCAGCACACGGACAGGGACTGAGCAGTTCTTC
TRBJ1-3 | TRBV5-4 | TRBD1 | NA | CASSSMDRGFGNTIYF | TGTGCCAGCAGCTCGATGGACAGGGGTTTTGGAAACACCATATATTTT